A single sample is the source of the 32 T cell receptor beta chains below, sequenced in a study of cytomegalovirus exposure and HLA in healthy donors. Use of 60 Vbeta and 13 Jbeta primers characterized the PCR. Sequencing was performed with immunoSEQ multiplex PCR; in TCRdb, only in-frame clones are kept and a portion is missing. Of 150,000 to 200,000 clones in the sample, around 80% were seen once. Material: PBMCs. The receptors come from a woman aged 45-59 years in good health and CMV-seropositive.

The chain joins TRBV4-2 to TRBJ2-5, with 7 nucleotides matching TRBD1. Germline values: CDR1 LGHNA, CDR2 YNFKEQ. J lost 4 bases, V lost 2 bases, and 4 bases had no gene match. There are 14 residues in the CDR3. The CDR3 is CASSQPGQLETQYF. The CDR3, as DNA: TGTGCCAGCAGCCAACCGGGACAGTTAGAGACCCAGTACTTC.

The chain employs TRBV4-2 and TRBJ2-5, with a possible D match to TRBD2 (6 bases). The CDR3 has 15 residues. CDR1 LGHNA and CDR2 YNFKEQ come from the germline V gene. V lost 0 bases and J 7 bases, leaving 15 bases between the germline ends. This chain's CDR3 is CASSQDRRLSGTQYF. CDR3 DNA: TGTGCCAGCAGCCAAGACAGGAGGCTTAGCGGGACCCAGTACTTC.

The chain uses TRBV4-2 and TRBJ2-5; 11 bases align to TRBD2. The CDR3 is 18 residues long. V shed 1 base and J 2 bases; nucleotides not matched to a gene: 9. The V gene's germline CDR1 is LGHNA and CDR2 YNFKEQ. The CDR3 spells CASSQGRLTSGKQETQYF. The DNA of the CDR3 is TGTGCCAGCAGCCAAGGGCGCCTGACTAGCGGGAAACAAGAGACCCAGTACTTC.

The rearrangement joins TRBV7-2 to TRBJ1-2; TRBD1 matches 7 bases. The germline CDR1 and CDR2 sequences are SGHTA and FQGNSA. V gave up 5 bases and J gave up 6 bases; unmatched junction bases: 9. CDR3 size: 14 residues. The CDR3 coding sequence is TGTGCCAGCAGCGACAGGGCAGGGGGGAATGGCTACACCTTC. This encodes CASSDRAGGNGYTF. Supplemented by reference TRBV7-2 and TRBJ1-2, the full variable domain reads GAGVSQSPSNKVTEKGKDVELRCDPISGHTALYWYRQSLGQGLEFLIYFQGNSAPDKSGLPSDRFSAERTGGSVSTLTIQRTQQEDSAVYLCASSDRAGGNGYTFGSGTRLTVV.

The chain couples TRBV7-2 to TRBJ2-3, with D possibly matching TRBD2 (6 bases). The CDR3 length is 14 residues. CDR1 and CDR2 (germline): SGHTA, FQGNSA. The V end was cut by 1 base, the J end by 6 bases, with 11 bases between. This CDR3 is CASSLEAGYDTQYF. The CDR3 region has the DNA TGTGCCAGCAGCTTAGAAGCGGGTTATGATACGCAGTATTTT.

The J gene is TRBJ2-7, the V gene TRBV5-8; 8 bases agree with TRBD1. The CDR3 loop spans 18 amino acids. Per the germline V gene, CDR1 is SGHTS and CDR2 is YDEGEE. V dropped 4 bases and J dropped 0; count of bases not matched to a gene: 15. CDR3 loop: CASSIDRGPTSHSYEQYF. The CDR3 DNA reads TGTGCCAGCAGCATTGACAGGGGTCCGACTAGTCACTCCTACGAGCAGTACTTC. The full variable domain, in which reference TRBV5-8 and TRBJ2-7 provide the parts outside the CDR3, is EAGVTQSPTHLIKTRGQQATLRCSPISGHTSVYWYQQALGLGLQFLLWYDEGEERNRGNFPPRFSGRQFPNYSSELNVNALELEDSALYLCASSIDRGPTSHSYEQYFGPGTRLTVT.

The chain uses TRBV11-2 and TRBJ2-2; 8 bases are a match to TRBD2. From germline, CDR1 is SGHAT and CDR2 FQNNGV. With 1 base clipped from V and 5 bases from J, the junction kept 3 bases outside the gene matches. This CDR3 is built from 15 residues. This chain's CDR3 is CASSLVAGGTGELFF. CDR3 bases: TGTGCCAGCAGCTTAGTTGCGGGAGGTACCGGGGAGCTGTTTTTT.

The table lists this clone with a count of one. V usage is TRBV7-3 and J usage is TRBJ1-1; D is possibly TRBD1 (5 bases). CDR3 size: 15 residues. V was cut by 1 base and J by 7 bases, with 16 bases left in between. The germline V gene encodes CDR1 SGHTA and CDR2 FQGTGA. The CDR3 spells CASSLIRRAGHEAFF. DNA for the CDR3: TGTGCCAGCAGCTTAATACGGAGGGCAGGACATGAAGCTTTCTTT.

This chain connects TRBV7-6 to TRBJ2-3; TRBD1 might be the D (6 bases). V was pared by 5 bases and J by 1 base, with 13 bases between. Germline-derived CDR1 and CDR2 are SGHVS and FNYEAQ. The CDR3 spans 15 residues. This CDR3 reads CASSTQGGGTDTQYF. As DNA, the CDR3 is TGTGCCAGCAGCACACAGGGTGGGGGCACAGATACGCAGTATTTT.

Here the CDR3 reads CASSQSSEEGLLFFGQYF. CDR3 DNA sequence: TGTGCCAGCAGCCAATCTAGCGAGGAGGGCCTTTTGTTTTTTGGGCAGTACTTC. This chain joins TRBV11-2 and TRBJ2-7; D perhaps matches TRBD2 (6 bases). With 5 bases removed from V and 9 bases from J, the gap between germline ends came to 32 bases. The germline CDR1 and CDR2 sequences are SGHAT and FQNNGV. The CDR3 has 18 residues.

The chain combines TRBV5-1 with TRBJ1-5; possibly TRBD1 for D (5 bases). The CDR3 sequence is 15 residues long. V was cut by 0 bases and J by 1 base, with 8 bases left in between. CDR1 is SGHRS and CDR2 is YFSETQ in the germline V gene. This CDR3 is CASSLGDSSNQPQHF. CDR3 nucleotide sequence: TGCGCCAGCAGCTTGGGAGACAGCAGCAATCAGCCCCAGCATTTT.

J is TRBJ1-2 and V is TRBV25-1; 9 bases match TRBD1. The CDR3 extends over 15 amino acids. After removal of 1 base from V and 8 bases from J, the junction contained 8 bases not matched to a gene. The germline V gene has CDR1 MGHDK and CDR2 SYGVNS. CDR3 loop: CASSESGQGGKGYTF. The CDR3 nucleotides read TGTGCCAGCAGTGAATCGGGACAGGGAGGAAAGGGCTACACCTTC.

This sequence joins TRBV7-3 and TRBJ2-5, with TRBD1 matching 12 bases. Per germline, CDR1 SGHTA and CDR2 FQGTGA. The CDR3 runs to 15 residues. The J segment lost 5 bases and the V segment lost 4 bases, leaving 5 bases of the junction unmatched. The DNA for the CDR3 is TGTGCCAGCAGCTCAACCGGGACAGGGGGCGAGACCCAGTACTTC. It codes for CASSSTGTGGETQYF. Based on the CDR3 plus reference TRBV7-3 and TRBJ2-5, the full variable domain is GAGVSQTPSNKVTEKGKYVELRCDPISGHTALYWYRQSLGQGPEFLIYFQGTGAADDSGLPNDRFFAVRPEGSVSTLKIQRTERGDSAVYLCASSSTGTGGETQYFGPGTRLLVL.

CDR3 coding DNA: TGTGCCAGTAGTATAGATCACGGGGGGCTGAACACTGAAGCTTTCTTT. Translation: CASSIDHGGLNTEAFF. The chain employs TRBV19 and TRBJ1-1; perhaps TRBD1 as D (6 bases). Germline V gene data show CDR1 as LNHDA and CDR2 as SQIVND (reference sequence). The CDR3 has 16 amino acids. Trimming pared 0 bases from V and 0 bases from J, leaving 11 bases between.

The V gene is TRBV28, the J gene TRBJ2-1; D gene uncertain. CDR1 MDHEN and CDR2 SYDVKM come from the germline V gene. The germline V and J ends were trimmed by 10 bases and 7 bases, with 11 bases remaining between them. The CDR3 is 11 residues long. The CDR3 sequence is CAIHYGNEQFF. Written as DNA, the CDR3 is TGTGCCATCCACTACGGAAATGAGCAGTTCTTC.

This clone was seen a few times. The CDR3 reads CASSERRRPTEAFF. DNA for the CDR3: TGCGCCAGCAGTGAGAGAAGGCGGCCCACTGAAGCTTTCTTT. J is TRBJ1-1 and V is TRBV10-1; D remains unclear. From germline, CDR1 is WNHNN and CDR2 SYGVQD (reference sequence). The CDR3 sequence is 14 residues long. V shed 2 bases and J shed 4 bases, with 11 bases lying between them.

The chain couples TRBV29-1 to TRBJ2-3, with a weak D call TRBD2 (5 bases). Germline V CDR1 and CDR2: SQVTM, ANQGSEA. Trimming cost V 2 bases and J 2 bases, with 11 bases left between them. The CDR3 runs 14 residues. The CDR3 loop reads CSVEPRAVTDTQYF. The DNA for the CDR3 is TGCAGCGTTGAACCTCGAGCGGTCACAGATACGCAGTATTTT.

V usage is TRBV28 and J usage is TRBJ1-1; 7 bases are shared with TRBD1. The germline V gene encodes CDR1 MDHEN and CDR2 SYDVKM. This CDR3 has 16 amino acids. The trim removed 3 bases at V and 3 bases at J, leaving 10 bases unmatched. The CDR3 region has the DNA TGTGCCAGCAGTTTTGTAATGACAGGGACATACACTGAAGCTTTCTTT. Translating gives CASSFVMTGTYTEAFF.

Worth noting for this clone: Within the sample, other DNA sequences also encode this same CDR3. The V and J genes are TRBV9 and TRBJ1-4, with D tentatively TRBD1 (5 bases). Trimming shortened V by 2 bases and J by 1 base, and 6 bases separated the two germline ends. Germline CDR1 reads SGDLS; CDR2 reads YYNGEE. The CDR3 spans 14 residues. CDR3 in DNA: TGTGCCAGCAGCGTTCAGGGAACTAATGAAAAACTGTTTTTT. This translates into CASSVQGTNEKLFF. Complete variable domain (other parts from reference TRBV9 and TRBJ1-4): DSGVTQTPKHLITATGQRVTLRCSPRSGDLSVYWYQQSLDQGLQFLIQYYNGEERAKGNILERFSAQQFPDLHSELNLSSLELGDSALYFCASSVQGTNEKLFFGSGTQLSVL.

The CDR3 spells CASGIAGVETQYF. Written as DNA, the CDR3 is TGTGCCAGCGGAATAGCGGGGGTGGAGACCCAGTACTTC. The V and J genes are TRBV7-8 and TRBJ2-5, with 9 nucleotides matching TRBD2. The ends lost 8 bases at V and 5 bases at J; junction bases unmatched: 6. In germline, CDR1 is SGHVS, CDR2 FQNEAQ. CDR3 length: 13 amino acids.

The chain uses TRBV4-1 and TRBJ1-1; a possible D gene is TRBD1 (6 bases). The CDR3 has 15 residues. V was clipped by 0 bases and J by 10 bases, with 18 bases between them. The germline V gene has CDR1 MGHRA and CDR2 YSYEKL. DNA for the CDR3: TGCGCCAGCAGCCAAGAGGGGGCTCATCGATTAGGAGCTTTCTTT. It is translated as CASSQEGAHRLGAFF.

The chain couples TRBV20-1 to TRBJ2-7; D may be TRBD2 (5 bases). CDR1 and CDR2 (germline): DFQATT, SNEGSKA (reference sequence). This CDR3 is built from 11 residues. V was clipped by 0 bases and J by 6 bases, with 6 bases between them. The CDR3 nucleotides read TGCAGTGCTAGAGATGAGGGCGAGCAGTACTTC. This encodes CSARDEGEQYF.

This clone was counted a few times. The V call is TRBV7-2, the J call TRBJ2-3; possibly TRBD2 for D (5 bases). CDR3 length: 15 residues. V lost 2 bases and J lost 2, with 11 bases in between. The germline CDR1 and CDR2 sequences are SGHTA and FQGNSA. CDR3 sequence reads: CASSLFPGNTDTQYF. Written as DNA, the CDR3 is TGTGCCAGCAGCTTATTTCCCGGGAACACAGATACGCAGTATTTT.

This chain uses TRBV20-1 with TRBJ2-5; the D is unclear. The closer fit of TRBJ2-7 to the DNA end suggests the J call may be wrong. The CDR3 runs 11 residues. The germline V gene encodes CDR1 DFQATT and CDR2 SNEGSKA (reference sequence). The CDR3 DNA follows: TGCAGTGCTCTCGCGAGCTACGAGCAGTACTTC. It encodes CSALASYEQYF.

The CDR3 here is CASSLLAGGGTDTQYF. For the CDR3, the DNA is TGTGCCAGCAGCTTATTAGCGGGTGGAGGCACAGATACGCAGTATTTT. The gene calls are TRBV7-9 and TRBJ2-3; 7 nucleotides align to TRBD2. From germline, CDR1 is SEHNR and CDR2 FQNEAQ (reference sequence). The CDR3 contains 16 residues. J was trimmed by 1 base and V by 2 bases; bases with no gene match: 6.

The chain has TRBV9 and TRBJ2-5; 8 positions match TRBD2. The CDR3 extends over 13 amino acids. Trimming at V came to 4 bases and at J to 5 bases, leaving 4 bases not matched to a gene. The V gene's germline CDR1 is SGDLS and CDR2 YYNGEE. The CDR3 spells CASSSTGGETQYF. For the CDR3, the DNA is TGTGCCAGCAGCTCTACGGGGGGGGAGACCCAGTACTTC.

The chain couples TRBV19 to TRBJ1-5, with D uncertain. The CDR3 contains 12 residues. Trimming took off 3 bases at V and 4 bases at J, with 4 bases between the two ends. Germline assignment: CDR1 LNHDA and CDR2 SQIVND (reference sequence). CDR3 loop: CASSIRNQPQHF. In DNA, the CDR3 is TGTGCCAGTAGTATCAGGAATCAGCCCCAGCATTTT. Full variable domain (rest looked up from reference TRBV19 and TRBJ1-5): DGGITQSPKYLFRKEGQNVTLSCEQNLNHDAMYWYRQDPGQGLRLIYYSQIVNDFQKGDIAEGYSVSREKKESFPLTVTSAQKNPTAFYLCASSIRNQPQHFGDGTRLSIL.

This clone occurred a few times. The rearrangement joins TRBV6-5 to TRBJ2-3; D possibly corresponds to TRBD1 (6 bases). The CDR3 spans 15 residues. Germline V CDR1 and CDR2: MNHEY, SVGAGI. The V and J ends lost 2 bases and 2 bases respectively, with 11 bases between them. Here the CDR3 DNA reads TGTGCCAGCAGTTACGCCGGACAGAACACAGATACGCAGTATTTT. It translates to CASSYAGQNTDTQYF.

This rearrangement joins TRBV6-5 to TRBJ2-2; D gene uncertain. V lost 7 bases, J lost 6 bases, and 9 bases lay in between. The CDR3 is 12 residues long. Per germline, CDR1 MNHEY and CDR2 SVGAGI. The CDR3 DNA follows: TGTGCCAGCACCCGTGTTCCCGGGGAGCTGTTTTTT. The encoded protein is CASTRVPGELFF.

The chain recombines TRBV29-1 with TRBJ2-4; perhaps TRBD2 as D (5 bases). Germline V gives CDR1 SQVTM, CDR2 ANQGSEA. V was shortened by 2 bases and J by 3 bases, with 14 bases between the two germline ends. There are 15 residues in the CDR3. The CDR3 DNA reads TGCAGCGTTGAAATTAGGAGTGGAGGCAAAAACATTCAGTACTTC. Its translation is CSVEIRSGGKNIQYF.

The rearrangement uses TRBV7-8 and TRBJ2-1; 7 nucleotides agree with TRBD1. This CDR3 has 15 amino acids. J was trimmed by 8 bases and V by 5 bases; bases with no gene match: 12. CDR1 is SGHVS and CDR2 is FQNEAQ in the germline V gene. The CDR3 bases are TGTGCCAGCAGCATGGGTAAAGGGGGCTGGGATGAGCAGTTCTTC. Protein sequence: CASSMGKGGWDEQFF.

The CDR3, as DNA: TGTGCCAGCAGCTCCGGATCAGGGACAGGGAACTACGAGCAGTACTTC. Its protein is CASSSGSGTGNYEQYF. The chain combines TRBV5-4 with TRBJ2-7, with 9 bases identical to TRBD1. Unmatched junction bases numbered 10, after V lost 3 bases and J lost 3 bases. This CDR3 contains 16 residues. From germline, CDR1 is SGHNT and CDR2 YYREEE (reference sequence).